This T cell receptor beta chain was identified during a study of blood T cell repertoires in COVID-19. Study-level information: Acute and convalescent COVID-19 samples came from the United States, Italy and Spain.

Authors' processing steps: Estimates of nucleated cell counts were drawn from the amplification of reference gene primers. Generated by immunoSEQ multiplex PCR, the TCRdb table keeps only in-frame clones and is missing some. Clonal size and the V and J genes are those of that table, whereas D and trimming came from the DNA. The sample gives fewer than 350,000 clones, around 90% of which show up once; about 4% is in the top ten. The V gene's germline CDR1 is SGDLS and CDR2 YYNGEE. This CDR3 is 15 amino acids long. Germline trimming cut 8 bases from V and 12 bases from J; bases unmatched to any gene: 17. All enrollees were roughly 18 to 90 years old and from roughly 26 US areas. This clone was recorded once.

The V gene is TRBV9, the J gene TRBJ2-1, with 10 bases lining up with TRBD2. The specimen sequenced was PBMCs or T cells enriched from blood (not recorded which). The clonotype originates from a woman aged 25 to 39 with acute COVID-19. The CDR3 nucleotides read TGTGCCAGGATCTTTACCGGGACTAGCGTGTTTTGGCAGTTCTTC. It codes for CARIFTGTSVFWQFF.